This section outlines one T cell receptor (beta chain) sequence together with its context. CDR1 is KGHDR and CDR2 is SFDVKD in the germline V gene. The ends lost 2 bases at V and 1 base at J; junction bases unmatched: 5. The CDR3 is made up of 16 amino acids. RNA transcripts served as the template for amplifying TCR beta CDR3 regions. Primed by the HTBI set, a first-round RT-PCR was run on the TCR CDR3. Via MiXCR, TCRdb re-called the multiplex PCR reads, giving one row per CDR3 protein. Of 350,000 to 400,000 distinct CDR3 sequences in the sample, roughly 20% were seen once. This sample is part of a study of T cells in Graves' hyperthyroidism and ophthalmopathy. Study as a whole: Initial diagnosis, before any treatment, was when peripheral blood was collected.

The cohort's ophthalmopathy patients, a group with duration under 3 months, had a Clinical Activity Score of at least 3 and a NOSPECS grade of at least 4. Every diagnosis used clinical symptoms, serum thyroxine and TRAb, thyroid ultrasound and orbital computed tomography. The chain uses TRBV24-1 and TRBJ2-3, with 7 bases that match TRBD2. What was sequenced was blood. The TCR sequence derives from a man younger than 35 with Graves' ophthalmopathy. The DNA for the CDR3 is TGTGCCACCAGTGATTGGGCGGGGGATCGCACAGATACGCAGTATTTT. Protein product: CATSDWAGDRTDTQYF.